The present entry profiles one T cell receptor beta chain with its context. This sample was included in a study of control samples from healthy donors and cancer patients. Libraries were prepared by immunoSEQ multiplex PCR; TCRdb keeps only in-frame clonotypes and omits some of them. The sample has around 130,000 clones; 89% are singletons. Between the trimmed V and J ends, which lost 0 bases and 0 bases, there was a span of 11 bases. Germline CDR1 LGHDT, CDR2 YNNKEL (reference sequence). The CDR3 runs to 17 residues. The sequence was obtained from a man in his fifties or sixties in good health. Sequencing was carried out using blood. V is TRBV3-1 (or the pseudogene TRBV3-2) and J is TRBJ1-4; D is ambiguous. The CDR3 protein is CASSQDEFGTTNEKLFF. The CDR3 coding sequence is TGTGCCAGCAGCCAAGACGAATTCGGGACAACTAATGAAAAACTGTTTTTT.